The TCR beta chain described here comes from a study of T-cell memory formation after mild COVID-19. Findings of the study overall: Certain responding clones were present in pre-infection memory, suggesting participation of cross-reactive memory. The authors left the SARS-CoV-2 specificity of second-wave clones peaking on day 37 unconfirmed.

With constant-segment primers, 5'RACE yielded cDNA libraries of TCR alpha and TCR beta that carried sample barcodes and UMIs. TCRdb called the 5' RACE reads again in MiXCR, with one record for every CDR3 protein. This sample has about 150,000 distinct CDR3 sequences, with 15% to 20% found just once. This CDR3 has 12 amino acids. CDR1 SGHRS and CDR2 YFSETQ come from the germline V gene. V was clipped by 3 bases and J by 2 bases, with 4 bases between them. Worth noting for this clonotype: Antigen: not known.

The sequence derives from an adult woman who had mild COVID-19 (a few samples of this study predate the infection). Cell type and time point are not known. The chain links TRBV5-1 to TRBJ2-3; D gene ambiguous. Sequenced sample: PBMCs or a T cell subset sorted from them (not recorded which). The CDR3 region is CASSSPTDTQYF. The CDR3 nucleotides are TGCGCCAGCAGCTCCCCCACAGATACGCAGTATTTT.